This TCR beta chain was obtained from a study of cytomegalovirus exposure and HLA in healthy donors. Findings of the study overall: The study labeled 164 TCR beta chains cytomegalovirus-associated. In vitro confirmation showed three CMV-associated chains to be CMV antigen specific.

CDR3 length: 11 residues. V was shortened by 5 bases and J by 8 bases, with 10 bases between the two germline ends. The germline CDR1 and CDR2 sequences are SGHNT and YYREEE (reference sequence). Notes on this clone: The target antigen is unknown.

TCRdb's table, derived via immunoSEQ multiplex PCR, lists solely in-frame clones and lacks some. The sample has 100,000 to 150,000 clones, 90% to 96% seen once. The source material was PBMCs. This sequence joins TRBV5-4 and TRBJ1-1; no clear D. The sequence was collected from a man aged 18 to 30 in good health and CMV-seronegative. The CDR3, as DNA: TGTGCCAGCAGTTCAGTCCAAGAAGCTTTCTTT. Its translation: CASSSVQEAFF.